The source of this TCR beta chain is a study of STAT5B mutations in CD4+ large granular lymphocyte leukemia. Study-level points and caveats: Data were not HLA-matched across samples. Top patient clones used TRBV06 genes more often: 8/27 versus 2/35 in controls.

This clone is a singleton in its sample. The antigen remains unidentified. There are 14 residues in the CDR3. Trimming cost V 5 bases and J 8 bases, with 18 bases left between them. Per germline, CDR1 LNHDA and CDR2 SQIVND (reference sequence). Original data processing: Lowest detectable productive clonotype frequency was 2.59 x 10-5. Assay used: immunoSEQ multiplex PCR; TCRdb lists only in-frame clones, some missing. V, J and clone size are those of that table, while D and trimming were read from the DNA. The repertoire consists of 30,000 to 35,000 clones, with about two thirds occurring once and the leading ten covering 1.5% to 2%.

V gene TRBV19 combines with J gene TRBJ1-2; D ambiguous. The clonotype was recovered from a human donor in good health. The source material was CD4+ T cells from blood buffy coats. The DNA of the CDR3 is TGTGCCAGTAGTCCTTCCTCCCCGGAAGGGGGCTACACCTTC. Protein: CASSPSSPEGGYTF.